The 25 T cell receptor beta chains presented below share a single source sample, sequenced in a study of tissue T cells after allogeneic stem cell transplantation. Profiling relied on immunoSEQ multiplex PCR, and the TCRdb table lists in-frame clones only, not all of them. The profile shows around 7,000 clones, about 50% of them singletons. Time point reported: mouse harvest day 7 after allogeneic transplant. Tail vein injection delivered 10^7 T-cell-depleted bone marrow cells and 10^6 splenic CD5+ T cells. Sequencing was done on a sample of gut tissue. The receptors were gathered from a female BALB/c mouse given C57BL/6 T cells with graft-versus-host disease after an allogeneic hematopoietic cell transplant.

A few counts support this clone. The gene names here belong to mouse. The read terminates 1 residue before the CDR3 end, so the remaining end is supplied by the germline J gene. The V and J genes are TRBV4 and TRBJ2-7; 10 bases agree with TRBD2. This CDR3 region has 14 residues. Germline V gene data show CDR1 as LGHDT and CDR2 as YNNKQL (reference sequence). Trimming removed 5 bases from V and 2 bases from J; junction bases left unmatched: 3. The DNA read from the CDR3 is TGTGCCAGCAGCCCCGGGACTGGGGCCTATGAACAGTAC. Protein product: CASSPGTGAYEQY. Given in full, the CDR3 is CASSPGTGAYEQYF.

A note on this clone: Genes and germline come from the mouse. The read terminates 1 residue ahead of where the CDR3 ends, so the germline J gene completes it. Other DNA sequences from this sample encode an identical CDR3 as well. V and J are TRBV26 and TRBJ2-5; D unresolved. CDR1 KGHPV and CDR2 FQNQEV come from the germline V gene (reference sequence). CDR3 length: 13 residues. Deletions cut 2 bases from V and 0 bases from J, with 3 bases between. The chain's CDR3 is CASSLGNQDTQYF. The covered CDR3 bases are TGTGCCAGCAGTCTGGGTAACCAAGACACCCAGTAC.

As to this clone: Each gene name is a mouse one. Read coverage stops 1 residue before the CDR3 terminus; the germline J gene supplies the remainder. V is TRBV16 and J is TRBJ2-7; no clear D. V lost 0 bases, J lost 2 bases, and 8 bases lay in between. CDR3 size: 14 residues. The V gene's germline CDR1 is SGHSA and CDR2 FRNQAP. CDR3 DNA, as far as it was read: TGTGCAAGCAGCTTAGATTCGGGGACCTATGAACAGTAC. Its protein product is CASSLDSGTYEQY. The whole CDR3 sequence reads CASSLDSGTYEQYF.

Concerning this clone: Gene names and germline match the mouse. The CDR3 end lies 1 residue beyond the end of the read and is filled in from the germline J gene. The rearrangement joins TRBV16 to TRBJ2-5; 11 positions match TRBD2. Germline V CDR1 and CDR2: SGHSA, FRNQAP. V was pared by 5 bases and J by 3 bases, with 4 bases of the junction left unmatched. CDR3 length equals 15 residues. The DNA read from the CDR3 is TGTGCAAGCAGCCCCCGACTGGGGGGGCAAGACACCCAGTAC. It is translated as CASSPRLGGQDTQY. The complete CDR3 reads CASSPRLGGQDTQYF. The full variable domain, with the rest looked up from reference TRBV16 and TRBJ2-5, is NAGVIQTPRHKVTGKGQEATLWCEPISGHSAVFWYRQTIVQGLEFLTYFRNQAPIDDSGMPKERFSAQMPNQSHSTLKIQSTQPQDSAVYLCASSPRLGGQDTQYFGPGTRLLVL.

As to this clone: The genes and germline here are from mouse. The DNA read from the CDR3 is TGTGCCAGCAGCTCGGGACAGGGGGCAGAAGTCTTC. This codes for CASSSGQGAEVF. The full CDR3 reads CASSSGQGAEVFF. The chain joins TRBV3 to TRBJ1-1, with 11 bases fitting TRBD1. The read halts 1 residue ahead of the CDR3 end, with the missing end drawn from the germline J gene. Germline CDR1 reads SNHLY; CDR2 reads FYNGKV (reference sequence). The CDR3 extends over 13 amino acids. The trim removed 4 bases at V and 6 bases at J, leaving 1 base unmatched.

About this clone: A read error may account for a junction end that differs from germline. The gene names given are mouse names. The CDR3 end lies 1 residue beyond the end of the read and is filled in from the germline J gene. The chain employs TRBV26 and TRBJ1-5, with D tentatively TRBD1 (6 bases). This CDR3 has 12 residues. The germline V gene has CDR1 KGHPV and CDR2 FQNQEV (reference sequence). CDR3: CASSWDKQAPLF. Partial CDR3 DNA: TGTGCCAGCAGTTGGGACAAACAGGCTCCGCTT.

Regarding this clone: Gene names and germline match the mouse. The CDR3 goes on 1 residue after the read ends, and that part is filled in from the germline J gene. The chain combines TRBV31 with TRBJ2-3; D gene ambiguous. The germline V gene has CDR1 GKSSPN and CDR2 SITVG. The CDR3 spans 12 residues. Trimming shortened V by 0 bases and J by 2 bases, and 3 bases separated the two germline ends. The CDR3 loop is CAWSLTAETLYF. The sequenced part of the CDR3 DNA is TGTGCCTGGAGTCTAACTGCAGAAACGCTGTAT.

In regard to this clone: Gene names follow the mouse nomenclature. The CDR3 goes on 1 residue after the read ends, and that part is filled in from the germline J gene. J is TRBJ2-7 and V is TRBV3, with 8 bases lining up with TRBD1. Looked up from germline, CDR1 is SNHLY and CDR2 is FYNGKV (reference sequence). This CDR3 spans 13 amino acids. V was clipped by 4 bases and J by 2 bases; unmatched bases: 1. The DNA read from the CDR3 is TGTGCCAGCAGCTCGGACAGGGCCTATGAACAGTAC. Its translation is CASSSDRAYEQY. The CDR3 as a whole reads CASSSDRAYEQYF.

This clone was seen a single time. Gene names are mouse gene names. The CDR3 DNA, read in part, is TGTGCCAGCAGCCAAGAGGGCTGGGGGTCTCAAGACACCCAGTAC. Its translation is CASSQEGWGSQDTQY. The CDR3 reads in full as CASSQEGWGSQDTQYF. This rearrangement joins TRBV2 to TRBJ2-5; the match to TRBD2 covers 7 bases. The read ends 1 residue early relative to the CDR3; the germline J gene fills the gap. The V and J ends lost 0 bases and 3 bases, in that order; junction bases with no gene match: 6. This CDR3 contains 16 residues. The germline V gene has CDR1 LGHNA and CDR2 YSYQKL.

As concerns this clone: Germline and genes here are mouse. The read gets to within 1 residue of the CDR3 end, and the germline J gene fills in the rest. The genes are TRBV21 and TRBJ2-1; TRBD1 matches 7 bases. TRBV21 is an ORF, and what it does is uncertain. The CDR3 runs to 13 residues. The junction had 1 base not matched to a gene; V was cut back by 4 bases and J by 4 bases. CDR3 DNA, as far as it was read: TGTGCTAGCAGTCGACAGGGTTATGCTGAGCAGTTC. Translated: CASSRQGYAEQF. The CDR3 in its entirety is CASSRQGYAEQFF.

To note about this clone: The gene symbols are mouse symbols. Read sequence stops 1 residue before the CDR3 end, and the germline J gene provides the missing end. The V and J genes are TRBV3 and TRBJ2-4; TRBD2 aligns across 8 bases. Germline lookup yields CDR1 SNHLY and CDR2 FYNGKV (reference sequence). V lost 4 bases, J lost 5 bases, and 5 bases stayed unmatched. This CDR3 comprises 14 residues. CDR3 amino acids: CASSSSTGANTLYF. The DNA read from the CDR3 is TGTGCCAGCAGCTCCTCGACTGGGGCAAACACCTTGTAC. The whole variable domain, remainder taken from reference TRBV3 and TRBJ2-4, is GPKVLQIPSHQIIDMGQMVTLNCDPVSNHLYFYWYKQILGQQMEFLVNFYNGKVMEKSKLFKDQFSVERPDGSYFTLKIQPTALEDSAVYFCASSSSTGANTLYFGAGTRLSVL.

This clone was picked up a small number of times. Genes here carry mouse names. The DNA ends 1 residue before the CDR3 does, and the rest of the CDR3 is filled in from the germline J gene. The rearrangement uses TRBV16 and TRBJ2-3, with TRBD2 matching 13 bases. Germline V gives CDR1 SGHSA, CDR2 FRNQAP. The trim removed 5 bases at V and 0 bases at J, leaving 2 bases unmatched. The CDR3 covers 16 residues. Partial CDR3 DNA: TGTGCAAGCAGCGGACTGGGGGGGCGCAGTGCAGAAACGCTGTAT. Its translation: CASSGLGGRSAETLY. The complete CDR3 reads CASSGLGGRSAETLYF.

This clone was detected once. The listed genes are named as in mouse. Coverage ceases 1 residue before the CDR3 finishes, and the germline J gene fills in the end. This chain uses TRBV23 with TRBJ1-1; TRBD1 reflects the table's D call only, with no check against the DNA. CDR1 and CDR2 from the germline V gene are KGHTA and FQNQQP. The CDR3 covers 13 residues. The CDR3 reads CSSSQRTDTEVFF. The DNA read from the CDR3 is TGCTCCAGCAGTCAAAGGACAGACACAGAAGTCTTC.

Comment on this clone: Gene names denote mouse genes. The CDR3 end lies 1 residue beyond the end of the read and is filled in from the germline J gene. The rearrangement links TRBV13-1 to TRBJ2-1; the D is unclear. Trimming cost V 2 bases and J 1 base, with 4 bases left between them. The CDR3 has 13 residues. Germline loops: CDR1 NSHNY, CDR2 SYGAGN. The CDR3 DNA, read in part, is TGTGCCAGCAGTGAAGGCAACTATGCTGAGCAGTTC. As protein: CASSEGNYAEQF. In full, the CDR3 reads CASSEGNYAEQFF.

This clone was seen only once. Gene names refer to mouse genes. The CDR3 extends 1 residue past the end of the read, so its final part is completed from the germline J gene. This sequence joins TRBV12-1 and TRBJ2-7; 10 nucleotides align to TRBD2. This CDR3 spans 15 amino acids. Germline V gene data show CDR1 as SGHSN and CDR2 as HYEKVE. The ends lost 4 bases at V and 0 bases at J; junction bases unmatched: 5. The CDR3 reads CASSTDWGVSYEQYF. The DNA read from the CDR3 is TGTGCCAGCTCGACAGACTGGGGGGTCTCCTATGAACAGTAC.

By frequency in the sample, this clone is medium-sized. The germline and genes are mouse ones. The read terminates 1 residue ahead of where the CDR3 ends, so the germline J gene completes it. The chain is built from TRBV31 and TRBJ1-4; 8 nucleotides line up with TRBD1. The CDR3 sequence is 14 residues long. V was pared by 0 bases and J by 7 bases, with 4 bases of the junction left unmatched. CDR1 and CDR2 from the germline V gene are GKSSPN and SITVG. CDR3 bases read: TGTGCCTGGAGTCTCCAGGGGGCCCGCGAAAGATTATTT. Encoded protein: CAWSLQGARERLF. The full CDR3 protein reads CAWSLQGARERLFF.

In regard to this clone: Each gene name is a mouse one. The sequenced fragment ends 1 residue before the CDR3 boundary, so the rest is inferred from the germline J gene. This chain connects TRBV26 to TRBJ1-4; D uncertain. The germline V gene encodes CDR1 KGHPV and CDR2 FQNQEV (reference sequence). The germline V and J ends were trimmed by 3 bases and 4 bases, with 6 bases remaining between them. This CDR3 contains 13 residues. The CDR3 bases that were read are TGTGCCAGCAGTCTTGGCAACAACGAAAGATTATTT. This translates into CASSLGNNERLF. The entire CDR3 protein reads CASSLGNNERLFF.

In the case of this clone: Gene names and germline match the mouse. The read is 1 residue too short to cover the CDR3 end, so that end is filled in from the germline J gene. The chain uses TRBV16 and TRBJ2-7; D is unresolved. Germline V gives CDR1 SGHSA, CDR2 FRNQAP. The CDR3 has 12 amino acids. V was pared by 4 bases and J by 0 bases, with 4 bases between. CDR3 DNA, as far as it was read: TGTGCAAGCAGCTCGAGCTCCTATGAACAGTAC. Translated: CASSSSSYEQY. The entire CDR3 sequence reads CASSSSSYEQYF.

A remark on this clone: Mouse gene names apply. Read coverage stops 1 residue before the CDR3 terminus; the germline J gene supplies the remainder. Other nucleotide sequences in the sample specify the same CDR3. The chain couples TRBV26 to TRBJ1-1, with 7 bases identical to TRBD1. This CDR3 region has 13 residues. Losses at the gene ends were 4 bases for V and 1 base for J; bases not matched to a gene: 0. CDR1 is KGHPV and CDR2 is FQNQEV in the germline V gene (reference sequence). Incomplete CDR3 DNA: TGTGCCAGCAGTCGGGACAGAAACACAGAAGTCTTC. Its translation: CASSRDRNTEVF. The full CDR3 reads CASSRDRNTEVFF.

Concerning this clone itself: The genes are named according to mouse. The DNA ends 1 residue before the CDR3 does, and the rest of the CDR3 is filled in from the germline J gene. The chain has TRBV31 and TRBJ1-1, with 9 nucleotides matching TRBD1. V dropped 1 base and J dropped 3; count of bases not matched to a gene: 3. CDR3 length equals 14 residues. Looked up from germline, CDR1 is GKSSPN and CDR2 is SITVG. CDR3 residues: CAWSPRQGDTEVFF. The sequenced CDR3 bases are TGTGCCTGGAGTCCCCGACAGGGGGACACAGAAGTCTTC. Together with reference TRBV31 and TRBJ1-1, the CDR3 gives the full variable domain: AQTIHQWPVAEIKAVGSPLSLGCTIKGKSSPNLYWYWQATGGTLQQLFYSITVGQVESVVQLNLSASRPKDDQFILSTEKLLLSHSGFYLCAWSPRQGDTEVFFGKGTRLTVV.

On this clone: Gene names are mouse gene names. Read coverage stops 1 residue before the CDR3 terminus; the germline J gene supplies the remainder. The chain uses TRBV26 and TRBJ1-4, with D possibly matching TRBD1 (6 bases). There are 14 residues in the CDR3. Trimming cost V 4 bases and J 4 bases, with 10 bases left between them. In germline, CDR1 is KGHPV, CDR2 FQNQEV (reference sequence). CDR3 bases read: TGTGCCAGCAGTCCCCGGGACATCAACGAAAGATTATTT. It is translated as CASSPRDINERLF. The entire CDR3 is CASSPRDINERLFF. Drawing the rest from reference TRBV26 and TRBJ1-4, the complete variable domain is NSKVIQTPRYLVKGQGQKAKMRCIPEKGHPVVFWYQQNKNNEFKFLINFQNQEVLQQIDMTEKRFSAECPSNSPCSLEIQSSEAGDSALYLCASSPRDINERLFFGHGTKLSVL.

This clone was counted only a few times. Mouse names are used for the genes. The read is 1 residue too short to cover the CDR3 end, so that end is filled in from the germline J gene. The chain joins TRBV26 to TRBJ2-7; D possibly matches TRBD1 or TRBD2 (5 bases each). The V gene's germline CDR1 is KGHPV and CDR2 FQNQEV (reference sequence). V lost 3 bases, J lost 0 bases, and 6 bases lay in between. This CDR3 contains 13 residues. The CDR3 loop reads CASSLGTSYEQYF. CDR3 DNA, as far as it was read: TGTGCCAGCAGTCTAGGGACCTCCTATGAACAGTAC.

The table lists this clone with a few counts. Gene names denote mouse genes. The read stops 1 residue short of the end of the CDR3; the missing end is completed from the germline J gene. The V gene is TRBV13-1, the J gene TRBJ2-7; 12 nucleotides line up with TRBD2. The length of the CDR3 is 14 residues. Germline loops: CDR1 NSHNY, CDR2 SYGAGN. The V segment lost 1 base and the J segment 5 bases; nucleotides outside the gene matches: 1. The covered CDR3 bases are TGTGCCAGCAGTGATAGGGACTGGGGGGATGAACAGTAC. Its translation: CASSDRDWGDEQY. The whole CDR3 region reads CASSDRDWGDEQYF.

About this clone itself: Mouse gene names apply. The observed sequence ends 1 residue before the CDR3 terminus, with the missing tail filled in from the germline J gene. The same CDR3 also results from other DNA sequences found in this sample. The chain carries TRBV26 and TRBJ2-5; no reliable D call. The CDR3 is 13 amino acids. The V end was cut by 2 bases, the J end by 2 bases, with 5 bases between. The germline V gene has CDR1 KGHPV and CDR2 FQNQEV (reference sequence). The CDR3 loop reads CASSLGSQDTQYF. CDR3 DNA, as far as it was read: TGTGCCAGCAGTCTGGGGTCCCAAGACACCCAGTAC. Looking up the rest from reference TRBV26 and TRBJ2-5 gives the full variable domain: NSKVIQTPRYLVKGQGQKAKMRCIPEKGHPVVFWYQQNKNNEFKFLINFQNQEVLQQIDMTEKRFSAECPSNSPCSLEIQSSEAGDSALYLCASSLGSQDTQYFGPGTRLLVL.

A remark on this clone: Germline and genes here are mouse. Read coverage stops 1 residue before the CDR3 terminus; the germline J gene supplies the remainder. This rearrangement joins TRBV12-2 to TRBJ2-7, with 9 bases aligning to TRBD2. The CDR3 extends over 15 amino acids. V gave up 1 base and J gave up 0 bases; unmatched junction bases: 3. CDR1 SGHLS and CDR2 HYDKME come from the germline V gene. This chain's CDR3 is CASSLPTGGSYEQYF. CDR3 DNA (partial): TGTGCCAGCTCTCTTCCGACTGGGGGCTCCTATGAACAGTAC.